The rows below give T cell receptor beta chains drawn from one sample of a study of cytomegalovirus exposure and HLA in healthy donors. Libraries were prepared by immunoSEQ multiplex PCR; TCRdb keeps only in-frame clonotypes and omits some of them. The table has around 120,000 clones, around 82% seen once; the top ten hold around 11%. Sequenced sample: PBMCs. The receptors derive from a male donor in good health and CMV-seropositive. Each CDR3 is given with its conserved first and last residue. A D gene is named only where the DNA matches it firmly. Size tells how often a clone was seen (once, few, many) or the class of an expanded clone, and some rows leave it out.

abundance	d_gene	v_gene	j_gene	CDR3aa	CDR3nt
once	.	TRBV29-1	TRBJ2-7	CSVERDYEQYF	TGCAGCGTTGAGAGGGACTACGAGCAGTACTTC
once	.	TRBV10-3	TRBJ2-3	CAISRTSTDTQYF	TGTGCCATCTCCCGGACTTCCACAGATACGCAGTATTTT
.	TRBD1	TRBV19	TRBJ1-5	CASSPETGNGNQPQHF	TGTGCCAGTAGCCCTGAGACAGGGAATGGCAATCAGCCCCAGCATTTT
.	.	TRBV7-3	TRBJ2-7	CASSFERISYEQYF	TGTGCCAGCAGCTTCGAGCGGATCTCCTACGAGCAGTACTTC
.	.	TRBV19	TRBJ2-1	CASKVYGSTEYNEQFF	TGTGCCAGTAAGGTATACGGGAGCACAGAATACAATGAGCAGTTCTTC
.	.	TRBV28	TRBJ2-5	CASGGAVETQYF	TGTGCCAGCGGGGGCGCGGTAGAGACCCAGTACTTC
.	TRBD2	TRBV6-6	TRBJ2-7	CASSPPGRVREQYF	TGTGCCAGCAGCCCACCGGGGAGGGTCAGGGAGCAGTACTTC
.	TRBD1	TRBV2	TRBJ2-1	CASKLLPGQGGDEQFF	TGTGCCAGCAAACTCCTACCGGGACAGGGAGGCGATGAGCAGTTCTTC
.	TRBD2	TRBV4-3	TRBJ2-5	CASSQLAGVVGTQYF	TGCGCCAGCAGCCAGCTAGCGGGAGTGGTGGGGACCCAGTACTTC
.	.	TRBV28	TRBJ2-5	CASTGYQETQYF	TGTGCCAGCACCGGGTACCAAGAGACCCAGTACTTC
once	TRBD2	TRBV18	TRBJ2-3	CASSQLAGATTTDTQYF	TGTGCCAGCTCACAATTAGCGGGAGCAACGACGACAGATACGCAGTATTTT
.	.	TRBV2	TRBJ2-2	CASYRFTGELFF	TGTGCCAGCTACAGGTTCACCGGGGAGCTGTTTTTT
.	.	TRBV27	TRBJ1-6	CASSPAINTGPLNSPLHF	TGTGCCAGCAGTCCCGCAATAAATACAGGGCCCCTTAATTCACCCCTCCACTTT
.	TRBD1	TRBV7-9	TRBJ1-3	CAIPTEGALNSGNTIYF	TGTGCCATCCCAACGGAGGGGGCCTTAAACTCTGGAAACACCATATATTTT
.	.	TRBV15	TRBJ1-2	CATSRDTEGGYTF	TGTGCCACCAGCAGAGATACGGAGGGTGGCTACACCTTC
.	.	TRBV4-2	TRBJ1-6	CASSHTGDNSPLHF	TGTGCCAGCAGCCACACAGGTGATAATTCACCCCTCCACTTT
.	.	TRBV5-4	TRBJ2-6	CASSFRGSGANVLTF	TGTGCCAGCAGCTTTCGGGGGTCTGGGGCCAACGTCCTGACTTTC
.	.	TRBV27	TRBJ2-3	CASSLHNTDTQYF	TGTGCCAGCAGTCTCCACAACACAGATACGCAGTATTTT
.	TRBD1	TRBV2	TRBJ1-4	CASRDGQGKSEKLFF	TGTGCCAGCAGGGACGGACAGGGAAAATCCGAAAAACTGTTTTTT
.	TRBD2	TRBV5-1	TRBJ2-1	CASSPIAGEGNEQFF	TGCGCCAGCAGCCCCATAGCGGGAGAGGGGAATGAGCAGTTCTTC
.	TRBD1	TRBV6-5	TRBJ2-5	CASSPGTGDQETQYF	TGTGCCAGCAGTCCCGGGACAGGAGACCAAGAGACCCAGTACTTC
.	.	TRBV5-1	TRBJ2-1	CASSWRHEQFF	TGCGCCAGCAGCTGGAGACATGAGCAGTTCTTC
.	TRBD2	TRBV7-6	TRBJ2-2	CASSQKRDQNTGELFF	TGTGCCAGCAGCCAGAAGCGGGATCAAAACACCGGGGAGCTGTTTTTT
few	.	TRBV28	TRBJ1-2	CASSSPLEGRHGYTF	TGTGCCAGCAGTTCCCCCCTTGAGGGTCGGCATGGCTACACCTTC
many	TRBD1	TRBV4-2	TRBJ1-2	CASSQGQGGSGYTF	TGTGCCAGCAGCCAAGGACAGGGGGGTTCCGGCTACACCTTC
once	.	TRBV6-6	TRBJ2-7	CASSYSAEQYF	TGTGCCAGCAGTTACTCGGCCGAGCAGTACTTC
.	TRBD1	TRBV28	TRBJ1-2	CASRRTGQGPDDYGYTF	TGTGCCAGCAGACGGACAGGCCAGGGGCCGGATGACTATGGCTACACCTTC
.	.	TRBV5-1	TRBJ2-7	CASSLARGDEQYF	TGCGCCAGCAGCTTGGCCAGGGGGGACGAGCAGTACTTC
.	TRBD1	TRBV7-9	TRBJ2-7	CASSGQGASYEQYF	TGTGCCAGCAGCGGGCAGGGGGCATCCTACGAGCAGTACTTC
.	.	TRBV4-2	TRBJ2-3	CASSQGLEGASDTQYF	TGTGCCAGCAGCCAAGGGTTGGAGGGGGCAAGTGATACGCAGTATTTT
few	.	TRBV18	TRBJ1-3	CASSPFRTPGNTIYF	TGTGCCAGCTCACCATTCAGGACTCCTGGAAACACCATATATTTT
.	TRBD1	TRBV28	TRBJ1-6	CASSFRGQGSPLHF	TGTGCCAGCAGTTTTCGAGGACAGGGCTCACCCCTCCACTTT
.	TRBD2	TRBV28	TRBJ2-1	CASSLSLGLAGNEQFF	TGTGCCAGCAGTTTAAGTTTAGGACTAGCGGGAAATGAGCAGTTCTTC